This T cell receptor (beta chain) was recorded in a study of shared clonotypes between healthy human individuals. The method was immunoSEQ multiplex PCR; TCRdb's version includes in-frame clones alone and lacks a portion of them. The table records roughly 1,000,000 clones, 75% to 80% of them present only once. This clone was counted once. Its antigen is as yet unknown. Germline V lookup: CDR1 SGDLS, CDR2 YYNGEE. The CDR3 is 16 amino acids. V was clipped by 0 bases and J by 0 bases; unmatched bases: 2. General observations from the study: Among donors, sharing of clonotypes was expected to be affected by sequencing depth. Generation probabilities of non-shared clonotypes were lower (relative to those shared by all four donors). It was observed that roughly 5% of naive CD4 clonotypes were shared across several donors.

This receptor was identified in a man younger than 30 in good health. Some clones in this sample may be carry-over from other donors' samples. Sample: memory CD4+ T cells from PBMCs. The subset was: CD45RA-negative fraction. The chain employs TRBV9 and TRBJ1-3; 8 nucleotides align to TRBD1. CDR3 sequence: CASSVDRGTSGNTIYF. CDR3 nucleotides: TGTGCCAGCAGCGTAGACAGGGGGACCTCTGGAAACACCATATATTTT.